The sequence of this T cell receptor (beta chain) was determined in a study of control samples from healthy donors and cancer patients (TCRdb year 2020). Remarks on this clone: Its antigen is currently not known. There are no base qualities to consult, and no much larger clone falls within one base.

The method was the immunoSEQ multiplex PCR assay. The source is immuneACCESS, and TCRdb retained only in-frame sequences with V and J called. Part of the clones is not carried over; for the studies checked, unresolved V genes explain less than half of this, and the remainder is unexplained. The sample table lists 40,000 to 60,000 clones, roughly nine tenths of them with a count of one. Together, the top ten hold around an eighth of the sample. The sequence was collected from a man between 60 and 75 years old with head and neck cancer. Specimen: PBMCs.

Here is the DNA: TGTGCCAGCAGTTTATTGGTTAGGAGGGGACGATCGCCAGATACGCAGTATTTT. Its protein is CASSLLVRRGRSPDTQYF. The chain is assembled from TRBV28 and TRBJ2-3; TRBD2 is a weak D gene call, 6 bases matching. Between the V and J ends, shortened by 1 base and 4 bases respectively, the junction contains 21 bases. Looking up the germline V gene yields CDR1 MDHEN and CDR2 SYDVKM. Counted from cysteine to phenylalanine, this CDR3 has 18 amino acids. Left in the record is the CDR3 DNA by itself, 54 bases read in frame from the first base.